This T cell receptor (beta chain) was identified during a study of radiation and T cells in renal cell carcinoma. The treatment was: 15 Gy SBRT to primary tumor, nephrectomy 4 weeks later. The table came from immunoSEQ multiplex PCR; TCRdb's copy has only in-frame clones and leaves some out. Among about 20,000 clones, 55% to 80% were seen once, and the ten largest hold about 12%. Of note for this clone: Its target is unknown.

Study-wide results and limits: Baseline intratumoral clonotype presence is unknown without pretreatment biopsies.

This CDR3 has 14 amino acids. Germline V CDR1 and CDR2: SGDLS, YYNGEE. With V trimmed by 3 bases and J by 4 bases, 5 bases remained unmatched. Here the sequenced sample was tumor tissue, taken from a patient whose treatment included radiotherapy and nephrectomy. The source is a woman in her seventies with renal cell carcinoma. The chain carries TRBV9 and TRBJ1-1, with 8 bases matching TRBD1. The CDR3 loop is CASSGGQGGTEAFF. CDR3 DNA sequence: TGTGCCAGCAGCGGAGGACAGGGAGGCACTGAAGCTTTCTTT.